These 18 T cell receptor beta chains were all obtained from the same sample, sequenced in a study of T cell responses to AZD1222 COVID-19 vaccine (dated by TCRdb to about 2021). The intended sense of this specimen's time point label: baseline before first vaccination. The library was generated by the immunoSEQ multiplex PCR assay. Here the immuneACCESS table is served through TCRdb, limited to in-frame sequences with V and J called. Missing clones are a known gap in these copies; in checked studies unresolved V genes cover under half, and the rest lacks a known reason. In this sample the table shows around 160,000 clones, 70% to 90% of which occur a single time. Approximately 16% of the sample is in the top ten clones. Source: peripheral blood, taken on day 0 of AZD1222 vaccination. These receptors all come from an adult in good health.

The chain has TRBV5-1 and TRBJ2-3; 10 positions agree with TRBD2. CDR3 size: 16 residues. Looked up from germline, CDR1 is SGHRS and CDR2 is YFSETQ. V lost 2 bases and J lost 7; bases outside the gene matches: 10. CDR3 sequence reads: CASSFAERGGRNTQYF. DNA for the CDR3: TGCGCCAGCAGCTTTGCAGAGCGGGGGGGCCGCAATACGCAGTATTTT. Filled out from reference TRBV5-1 and TRBJ2-3, the complete variable domain reads KAGVTQTPRYLIKTRGQQVTLSCSPISGHRSVSWYQQTPGQGLQFLFEYFSETQRNKGNFPGRFSGRQFSNSRSEMNVSTLELGDSALYLCASSFAERGGRNTQYFGPGTRLTVL.

The V call is TRBV4-1, the J call TRBJ1-3; D remains ambiguous. CDR3 size: 16 residues. The V end was cut by 2 bases, the J end by 0 bases, with 11 bases between. CDR1 is MGHRA and CDR2 is YSYEKL in the germline V gene. The CDR3 region has the DNA TGCGCCAGCAGCCAATCCTCCGGGCGCTCTGGAAACACCATATATTTT. It is translated as CASSQSSGRSGNTIYF.

The chain employs TRBV5-1 and TRBJ1-1, with D unclear. Trimming shortened V by 0 bases and J by 0 bases, and 9 bases separated the two germline ends. This CDR3 has 15 amino acids. The germline CDR1 and CDR2 sequences are SGHRS and YFSETQ. DNA of the CDR3: TGCGCCAGCAGCTTGGAGGTCGGGCTGAACACTGAAGCTTTCTTT. Its translation: CASSLEVGLNTEAFF.

On this clone: A junction boundary mismatches the germline segment, possibly from a read error. The chain uses TRBV11-1 and TRBJ1-1; a weak D match, TRBD1 (5 bases). CDR1 is SGHAT and CDR2 is FQDESV in the germline V gene (reference sequence). CDR3 length: 15 residues. CDR3 DNA sequence: TGTGCCAGCAGCTCATGGGGGAGAGGGAACCCTGAAGCTTTCTTT. This sequence encodes CASSSWGRGNPEAFF. Full variable domain (missing parts from reference TRBV11-1 and TRBJ1-1): EAEVAQSPRYKITEKSQAVAFWCDPISGHATLYWYRQILGQGPELLVQFQDESVVDDSQLPKDRFSAERLKGVDSTLKIQPAELGDSAMYLCASSSWGRGNPEAFFGQGTRLTVV.

Turning to this clone: Within the sample, other DNA sequences also encode this same CDR3. V and J are TRBV18 and TRBJ1-2; tentative D call: TRBD1 (6 bases). Trimming took off 3 bases at V and 2 bases at J, with 10 bases between the two ends. This CDR3 spans 14 amino acids. Germline-derived CDR1 and CDR2 are KGHSH and LQKENI. CDR3 in amino acids: CASSPRDTNYGYTF. The DNA of the CDR3 is TGTGCCAGCTCACCGCGGGACACCAACTATGGCTACACCTTC.

The chain recombines TRBV9 with TRBJ1-3; no firm D call. The CDR3 contains 15 residues. Deletions cut 4 bases from V and 0 bases from J, with 11 bases between. The germline V gene has CDR1 SGDLS and CDR2 YYNGEE. The CDR3 DNA is TGTGCCAGCAGCTACGACCGATCCTCTGGAAACACCATATATTTT. Its protein product is CASSYDRSSGNTIYF.

The chain employs TRBV27 and TRBJ2-6; D gene unclear. Germline CDR1 is MNHEY and CDR2 is SMNVEV (reference sequence). The CDR3 is made up of 15 amino acids. Deletions cut 6 bases from V and 2 bases from J, with 11 bases between. CDR3 nucleotides: TGTGCCAGCAGCGACTTGGGCGCTGGGGCCAACGTCCTGACTTTC. As protein: CASSDLGAGANVLTF.

The rearrangement joins TRBV4-1 to TRBJ2-3; D is undetermined. The CDR3 runs 13 residues. V was pared by 3 bases and J by 3 bases, with 7 bases between. Germline-derived CDR1 and CDR2 are MGHRA and YSYEKL. CDR3 residues: CASSHPGTDTQYF. The CDR3 region has the DNA TGCGCCAGCAGCCACCCTGGGACAGATACGCAGTATTTT.

V gene TRBV7-2 combines with J gene TRBJ1-2; 7 bases align to TRBD1. The CDR3 runs to 16 residues. The V and J ends lost 1 base and 0 bases, in that order; junction bases with no gene match: 5. Looked up from germline, CDR1 is SGHTA and CDR2 is FQGNSA. CDR3 sequence: CASSLETGLPNYGYTF. The CDR3 DNA reads TGTGCCAGCAGCTTAGAGACAGGGCTACCTAACTATGGCTACACCTTC.

This clone was picked up one time. The V call is TRBV9, the J call TRBJ2-5; D unclear. The CDR3 loop spans 13 amino acids. Germline lookup yields CDR1 SGDLS and CDR2 YYNGEE. Trimming took off 2 bases at V and 2 bases at J, with 7 bases between the two ends. This chain's CDR3 is CASSVGQQETQYF. CDR3 nucleotide sequence: TGTGCCAGCAGCGTGGGCCAACAAGAGACCCAGTACTTC.

J is TRBJ1-2 and V is TRBV7-9; D not certain. CDR3 length: 14 amino acids. Trimming took 4 bases from V and 8 from J, leaving 17 bases between them. Germline CDR1 and CDR2: SEHNR and FQNEAQ (reference sequence). This chain's CDR3 is CASSSPGSLGGYTF. The DNA for the CDR3 is TGTGCCAGCAGCTCCCCCGGGTCCCTAGGAGGCTACACCTTC.

CDR3 DNA: TGTGCCAGCAGCCGGAATAACGAGGGGCTAGCCTACGAGCAGTACTTC. The encoded protein is CASSRNNEGLAYEQYF. The chain combines TRBV14 with TRBJ2-7; D possibly uses TRBD1 or TRBD2 (5 bases each). The V gene lost 4 bases and the J gene lost 2 bases, with 18 bases spanning the gap. This CDR3 region has 16 residues. Germline CDR1 is SGHDN and CDR2 is FVKESK.

This rearrangement joins TRBV20-1 to TRBJ1-2; D is perhaps TRBD1 (6 bases). The CDR3 sequence is 12 residues long. V dropped 3 bases and J dropped 7 bases, with 12 bases sitting between them. Looked up from germline, CDR1 is DFQATT and CDR2 is SNEGSKA (reference sequence). Here the CDR3 reads CSASRGAGGYTF. The CDR3 nucleotides are TGCAGTGCTAGTAGGGGGGCCGGTGGCTACACCTTC.

This clone was found once. The chain is built from TRBV6-2 or TRBV6-3 and TRBJ2-7; no firm D call. Trimming stripped 2 bases from V and 2 bases from J, with 19 bases between. Germline loops: CDR1 MNHEY, CDR2 SVGEGT. CDR3 length equals 17 residues. CDR3 in DNA: TGTGCCAGCAGTTACCCTCTCCGTCGCAGGAGAACCTACGAGCAGTACTTC. Protein sequence: CASSYPLRRRRTYEQYF.

V and J are TRBV11-2 and TRBJ1-6; 10 bases fit TRBD1. The CDR3 has 16 residues. V was clipped by 5 bases and J by 8 bases; unmatched bases: 9. Germline V gene sequence: CDR1 SGHAT, CDR2 FQNNGV. CDR3 sequence (DNA): TGTGCCAGCAGCCTGACTGGACAGGGGGTTCATTCACCCCTCCACTTT. Protein product: CASSLTGQGVHSPLHF.

The V and J genes are TRBV3-1 (or the pseudogene TRBV3-2) and TRBJ1-4; D gene ambiguous. V lost 0 bases and J 1 base, leaving 6 bases between the germline ends. Germline CDR1 and CDR2: LGHDT and YNNKEL (reference sequence). This CDR3 spans 15 amino acids. CDR3 coding DNA: TGTGCCAGCAGCCAAGATAAGGGAACTAATGAAAAACTGTTTTTT. Amino acid sequence: CASSQDKGTNEKLFF.

This clone is judged medium-sized (0.01 to 0.1%). The V and J genes are TRBV27 and TRBJ1-1, with a tentative D call TRBD1 (6 bases). The germline gives CDR1 MNHEY, CDR2 SMNVEV (reference sequence). The CDR3 spans 17 residues. Trimming removed 2 bases at V and 3 bases at J, with 19 bases between. The CDR3, as DNA: TGTGCCAGCAGTTTACGCAGGACAGTTTTTGGGCACACTGAAGCTTTCTTT. It encodes CASSLRRTVFGHTEAFF.

The chain is built from TRBV7-9 and TRBJ1-4; no clear D. V was clipped by 1 base and J by 0 bases, with 3 bases between them. Germline CDR1 SEHNR, CDR2 FQNEAQ (reference sequence). This CDR3 is 14 amino acids long. CDR3 sequence (DNA): TGTGCCAGCAGCTTAGGGACAACTAATGAAAAACTGTTTTTT. This translates into CASSLGTTNEKLFF. Together with reference TRBV7-9 and TRBJ1-4, the CDR3 gives the full variable domain: DTGVSQNPRHKITKRGQNVTFRCDPISEHNRLYWYRQTLGQGPEFLTYFQNEAQLEKSRLLSDRFSAERPKGSFSTLEIQRTEQGDSAMYLCASSLGTTNEKLFFGSGTQLSVL.